This TCR beta chain is drawn from a study of patients and donors after allogeneic stem cell transplantation. The CDR3 loop spans 14 amino acids. Germline lookup yields CDR1 SGHRS and CDR2 YFSETQ. V gave up 7 bases and J gave up 9 bases; unmatched junction bases: 8. TCRdb reprocessed the RT-PCR reads via MiXCR and lists one record per CDR3 protein. The sample consists of more than 150,000 distinct CDR3 sequences, 41% of them appearing once. The TCR originated in a human donor who was either an allogeneic HSCT recipient or a stem cell or donor lymphocyte infusion donor (not recorded which). It is not recorded whose cells these are; they may come from a transplant donor. Source material: blood, either unsorted or a sorted T cell fraction (not recorded which). The chain is built from TRBV5-1 and TRBJ2-1; 12 bases fit TRBD1. CDR3 protein: CASEGDRGRGEQFF. The CDR3 DNA is TGCGCCAGCGAGGGGGACAGGGGGCGAGGTGAGCAGTTCTTC.